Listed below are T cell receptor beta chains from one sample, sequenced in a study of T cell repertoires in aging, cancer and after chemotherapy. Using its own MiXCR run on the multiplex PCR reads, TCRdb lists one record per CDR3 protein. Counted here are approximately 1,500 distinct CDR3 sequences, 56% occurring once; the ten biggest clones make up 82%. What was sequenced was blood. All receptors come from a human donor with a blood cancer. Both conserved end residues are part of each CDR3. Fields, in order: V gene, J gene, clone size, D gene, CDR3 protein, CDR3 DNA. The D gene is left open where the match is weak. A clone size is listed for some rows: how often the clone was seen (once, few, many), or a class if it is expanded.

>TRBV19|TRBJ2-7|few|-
CASSGGSAGSYEQYF
TGTGCCAGTAGTGGGGGCTCAGCCGGCTCCTACGAGCAGTACTTC
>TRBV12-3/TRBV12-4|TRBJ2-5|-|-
CASSRGGQETQYF
TGTGCCAGCAGTAGGGGGGGTCAAGAGACCCAGTACTTC
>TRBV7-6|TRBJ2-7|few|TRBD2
CASTPTAGGTYEQYF
TGTGCCAGCACCCCGACGGCGGGAGGGACCTACGAGCAGTACTTC
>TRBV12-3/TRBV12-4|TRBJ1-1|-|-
CASSFQEGDTEAFF
TGTGCCAGCAGTTTTCAAGAGGGCGATACTGAAGCTTTCTTT
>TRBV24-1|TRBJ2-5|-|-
CATSALLGTQETQYF
TGTGCCACCAGTGCTTTGCTGGGGACCCAAGAGACCCAGTACTTC
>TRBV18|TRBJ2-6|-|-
CASSPSGANVLTF
TGTGCCAGCTCACCCTCTGGGGCCAACGTCCTGACTTTC
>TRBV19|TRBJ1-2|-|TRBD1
CASSDRGRYTF
TGTGCCAGTAGTGACAGGGGCCGCTACACCTTC
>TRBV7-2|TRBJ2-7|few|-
CASSFTHRTSYEQYF
TGTGCCAGCAGCTTCACACACAGAACCTCCTACGAGCAGTACTTC
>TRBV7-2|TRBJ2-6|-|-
CASSPQWISGANVLTF
TGTGCCAGCAGCCCGCAGTGGATCTCTGGGGCCAACGTCCTGACTTTC
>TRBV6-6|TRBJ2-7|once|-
CASSWTVSSTEAYEQYF
TGTGCCAGCAGCTGGACCGTAAGTTCAACTGAGGCCTACGAGCAGTACTTC
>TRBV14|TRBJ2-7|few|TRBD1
CASSIDRGYEQYF
TGTGCCAGCAGCATCGACAGGGGCTACGAGCAGTACTTC
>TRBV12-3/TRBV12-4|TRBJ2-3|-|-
CASSQDDYFTDTQYF
TGTGCCAGCAGCCAAGATGACTACTTCACTGATACGCAGTATTTT
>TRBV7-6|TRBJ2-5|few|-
CASSYLGLQETQYF
TGTGCCAGCAGCTACCTCGGGCTACAAGAGACCCAGTACTTC
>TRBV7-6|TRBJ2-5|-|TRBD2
CASSYFGGGASGTQYF
TGTGCCAGCAGCTACTTCGGCGGGGGGGCATCAGGGACCCAGTACTTC
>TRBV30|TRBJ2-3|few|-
CAWSVRLTGSATDTQYF
TGTGCCTGGAGTGTCAGGTTAACCGGGAGTGCCACAGATACGCAGTATTTT
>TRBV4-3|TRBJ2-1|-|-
CASSFGTGYNEQFF
TGCGCCAGCAGCTTCGGGACGGGGTACAATGAGCAGTTCTTC
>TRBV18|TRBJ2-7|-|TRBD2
CASSPFDWTSGRWAGYF
TGTGCCAGCTCACCATTCGATTGGACTAGCGGGAGATGGGCGGGATACTTC
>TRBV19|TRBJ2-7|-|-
CASSIVHPPYEQYF
TGTGCCAGTAGTATAGTCCACCCTCCCTACGAGCAGTACTTC
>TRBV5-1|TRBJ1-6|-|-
CASRRAGGQYNSPLHF
TGTGCCAGCAGGCGAGCGGGGGGGCAATATAATTCACCCCTCCACTTT
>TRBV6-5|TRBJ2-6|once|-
CASSYSYYYPGANVLTF
TGTGCCAGCAGTTACTCGTACTACTACCCTGGGGCCAACGTCCTGACTTTC
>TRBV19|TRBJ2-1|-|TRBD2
CASSPLSLAGVNEQFF
TGTGCCAGTAGTCCTTTGTCCCTAGCGGGAGTCAATGAGCAGTTCTTC
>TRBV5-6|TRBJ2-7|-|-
CASSIHRDATYEQYF
TGTGCCAGTAGTATACACCGGGACGCAACCTACGAGCAGTACTTC
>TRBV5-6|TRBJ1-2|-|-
CASSLGEYGYTF
TGTGCCAGCAGCTTAGGAGAATATGGCTACACCTTC
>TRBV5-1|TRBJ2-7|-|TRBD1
CASSLGGRAYEQYF
TGTGCCAGCAGCTTAGGGGGCCGGGCTTACGAGCAGTACTTC
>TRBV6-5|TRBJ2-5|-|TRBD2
CASRRTSAGSGETQYF
TGTGCCAGCAGGCGTACTAGCGCGGGGAGTGGAGAGACCCAGTACTTC
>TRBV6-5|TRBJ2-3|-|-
CASSLSPPDTQYF
TGTGCCAGCAGTTTATCACCCCCAGATACGCAGTATTTT
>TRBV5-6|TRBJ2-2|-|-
CASSLETNTGELFF
TGTGCCAGCAGCCTCGAAACGAACACCGGGGAGCTGTTTTTT